This TCR beta chain is from a study of identical twins. V was shortened by 2 bases and J by 5 bases, with 7 bases between the two germline ends. This CDR3 contains 12 residues. There are a few counts of this clonotype. Template switching supplied a universal primer site; unique molecular identifiers were carried on the cDNA. TCRdb re-derived calls from the 5' RACE reads in MiXCR, one entry per CDR3 protein. The sample shows 230,000 or so distinct CDR3 sequences, approximately 8.6% of them seen only once. In addition, the sample was reused for a study of yellow fever vaccine responses in identical twins. That work contributes: Reportedly, the response of twins' T cells to the vaccine seemed partly convergent, partly personalized.

The material sequenced was CD8+ T cells sorted from blood. This sequence joins TRBV12-3 or TRBV12-4 and TRBJ2-7; tentative D call: TRBD1 (5 bases). The sequence derives from a woman younger than 30 in good health. The CDR3 reads CASSLSGHEQYF. CDR3 coding DNA: TGTGCCAGCAGTTTATCAGGGCACGAGCAGTACTTC.